This T cell receptor (beta chain) was documented in a study of shared clonotypes between healthy human individuals. Whole-study context: The composition of the donors was a couple of women and a few men aged 18 to 49. Study-wide points: Despite large depth, sorted-subset datasets appeared incompletely sequenced.

Source study methods: ImmunoSEQ output held junction-only sequences without quality scores, so filtering differed. Only in-frame clones appear in the TCRdb table, and some are missing; sequencing was by immunoSEQ multiplex PCR. V, J and clone size derive from that table, while D and trimming were established from the DNA sequence. The table shows approximately 590,000 clones, with nearly 97% occurring only once. In regard to this clone: As yet, its antigen is unknown.

CD45RO-negative cells were positively selected for CCR7, leaving out terminally differentiated effector memory CD45RA+ cells. Germline-derived CDR1 and CDR2 are MGHDK and SYGVNS. The CDR3 extends over 16 amino acids. Trimming took off 2 bases at V and 0 bases at J, with 13 bases between the two ends. Sample: naive CD8+ T cells sorted from blood. V and J are TRBV25-1 and TRBJ1-2, with D possibly being TRBD1 (6 bases). The source of this sequence is a young woman in good health. The CDR3 protein is CASSEGPGDANYGYTF. The CDR3 bases are TGTGCCAGCAGTGAAGGGCCAGGGGATGCTAACTATGGCTACACCTTC.